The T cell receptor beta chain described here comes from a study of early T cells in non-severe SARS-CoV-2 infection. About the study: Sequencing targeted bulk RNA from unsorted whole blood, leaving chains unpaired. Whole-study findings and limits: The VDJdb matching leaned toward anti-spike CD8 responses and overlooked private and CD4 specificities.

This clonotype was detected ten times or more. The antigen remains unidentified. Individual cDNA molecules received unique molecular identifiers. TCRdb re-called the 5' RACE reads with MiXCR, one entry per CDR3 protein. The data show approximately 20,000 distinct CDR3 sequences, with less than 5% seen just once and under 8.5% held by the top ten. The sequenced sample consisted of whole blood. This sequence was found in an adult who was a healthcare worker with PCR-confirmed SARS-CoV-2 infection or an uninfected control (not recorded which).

CDR3 sequence reads: CASSGRDVETQYF. The DNA of the CDR3 is TGTGCCAGCAGCGGCCGGGACGTCGAGACCCAGTACTTC. The gene calls are TRBV5-4 and TRBJ2-5; either TRBD1 or TRBD2 may supply D (5 bases each). Germline V gives CDR1 SGHNT, CDR2 YYREEE (reference sequence). V was clipped by 4 bases and J by 5 bases, with 12 bases between them. This CDR3 spans 13 amino acids.